This T cell receptor (beta chain) was obtained from a study of cytomegalovirus exposure and HLA in healthy donors. The CDR3 loop spans 15 amino acids. Trimming at V came to 1 base and at J to 5 bases, leaving 5 bases not matched to a gene. CDR1 SGHRS and CDR2 YFSETQ come from the germline V gene. Overall study findings and caveats: Among CMV-associated TCR beta chains, most appeared HLA-restricted in a later analysis.

Details on this clone: The antigen is not known.

Primers: 60 Vbeta forward and 13 Jbeta reverse. Methods used by the authors: Later work found around 72 million unique TCR beta chains, with some 11 million shared. The assay was immunoSEQ multiplex PCR, and TCRdb's table has in-frame clones only and misses some. D and trimming were read from the DNA, whereas the V and J calls and clone size are those reported in that table. The sample lists around 170,000 clones; roughly 84% were seen once. This chain connects TRBV5-1 to TRBJ1-5; 8 positions match TRBD1. The sample was PBMCs. The TCR originated in a woman aged 50 to 60 in good health and CMV-seropositive. The CDR3 protein is CASSLNGQGDQPQHF. CDR3 coding DNA: TGCGCCAGCAGCTTGAACGGACAGGGTGATCAGCCCCAGCATTTT.